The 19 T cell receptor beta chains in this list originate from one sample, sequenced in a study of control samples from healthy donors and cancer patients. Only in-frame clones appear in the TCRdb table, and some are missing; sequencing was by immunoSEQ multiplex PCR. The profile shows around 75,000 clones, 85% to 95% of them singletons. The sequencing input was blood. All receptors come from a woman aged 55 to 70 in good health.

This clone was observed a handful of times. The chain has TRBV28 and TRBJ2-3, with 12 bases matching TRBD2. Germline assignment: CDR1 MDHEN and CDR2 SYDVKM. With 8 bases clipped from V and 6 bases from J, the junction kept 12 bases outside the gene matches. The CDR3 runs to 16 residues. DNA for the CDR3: TGTGCCAGCTCCACGCCGGCTAGCGGGAGGGTGGATACGCAGTATTTT. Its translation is CASSTPASGRVDTQYF.

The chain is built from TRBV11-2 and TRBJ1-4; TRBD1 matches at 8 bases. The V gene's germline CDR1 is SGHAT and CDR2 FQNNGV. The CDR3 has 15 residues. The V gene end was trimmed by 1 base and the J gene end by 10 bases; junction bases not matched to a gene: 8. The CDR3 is CASSLAVTGVGKLFF. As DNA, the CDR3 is TGTGCCAGCAGCTTAGCCGTGACAGGGGTGGGAAAACTGTTTTTT.

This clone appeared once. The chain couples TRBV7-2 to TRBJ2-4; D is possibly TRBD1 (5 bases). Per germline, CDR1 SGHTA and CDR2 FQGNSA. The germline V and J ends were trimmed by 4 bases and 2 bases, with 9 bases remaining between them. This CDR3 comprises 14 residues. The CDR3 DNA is TGTGCCAGCAGCTCCAGGGTGTCCAAAAACATTCAGTACTTC. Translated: CASSSRVSKNIQYF.

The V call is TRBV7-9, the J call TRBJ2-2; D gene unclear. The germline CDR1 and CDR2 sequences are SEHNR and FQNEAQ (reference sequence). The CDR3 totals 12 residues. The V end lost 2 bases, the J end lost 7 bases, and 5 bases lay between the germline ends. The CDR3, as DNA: TGTGCCAGCAGCTTAACGGTCGGGGAGCTGTTTTTT. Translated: CASSLTVGELFF.

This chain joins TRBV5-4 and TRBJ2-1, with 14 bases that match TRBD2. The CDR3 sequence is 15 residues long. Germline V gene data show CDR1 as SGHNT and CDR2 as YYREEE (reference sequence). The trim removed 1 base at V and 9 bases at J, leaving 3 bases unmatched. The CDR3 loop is CASSLPGLAGVEQFF. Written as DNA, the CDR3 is TGTGCCAGCAGCTTGCCGGGACTAGCGGGAGTTGAGCAGTTCTTC. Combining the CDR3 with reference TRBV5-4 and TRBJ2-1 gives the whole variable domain ETGVTQSPTHLIKTRGQQVTLRCSSQSGHNTVSWYQQALGQGPQFIFQYYREEENGRGNFPPRFSGLQFPNYSSELNVNALELDDSALYLCASSLPGLAGVEQFFGPGTRLTVL.

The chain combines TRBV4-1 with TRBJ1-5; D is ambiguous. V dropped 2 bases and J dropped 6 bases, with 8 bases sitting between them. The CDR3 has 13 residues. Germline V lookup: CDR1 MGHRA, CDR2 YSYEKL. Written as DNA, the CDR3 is TGCGCCAGCAGCCAATTGGTCGGTCAGCCCCAGCATTTT. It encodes CASSQLVGQPQHF.

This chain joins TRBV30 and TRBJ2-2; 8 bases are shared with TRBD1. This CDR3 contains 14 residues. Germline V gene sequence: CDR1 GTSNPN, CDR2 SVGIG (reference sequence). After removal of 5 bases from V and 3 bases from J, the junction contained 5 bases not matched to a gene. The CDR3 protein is CAWAGGGHTGELFF. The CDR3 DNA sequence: TGTGCCTGGGCAGGGGGCGGGCACACCGGGGAGCTGTTTTTT.

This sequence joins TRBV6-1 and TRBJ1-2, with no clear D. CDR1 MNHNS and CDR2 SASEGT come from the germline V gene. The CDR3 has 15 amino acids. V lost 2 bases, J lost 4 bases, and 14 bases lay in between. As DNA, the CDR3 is TGTGCCAGCAGTGAACAAATGGACGGCTCCTATGGCTACACCTTC. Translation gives CASSEQMDGSYGYTF.

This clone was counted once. The CDR3 DNA follows: TGTGCCAGCAGCCTTAGTGTGGGGGCGAACACTGAAGCTTTCTTT. Translation: CASSLSVGANTEAFF. The rearrangement uses TRBV28 and TRBJ1-1; weak D call: TRBD1 (6 bases). The germline V gene has CDR1 MDHEN and CDR2 SYDVKM. The V end was cut by 6 bases, the J end by 1 base, with 15 bases between. This CDR3 contains 15 residues.

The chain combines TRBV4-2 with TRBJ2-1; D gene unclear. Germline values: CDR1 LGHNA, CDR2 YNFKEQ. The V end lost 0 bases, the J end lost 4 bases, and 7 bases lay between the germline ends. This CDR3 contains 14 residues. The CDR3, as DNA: TGTGCCAGCAGCCAAGACTCCGTATACAATGAGCAGTTCTTC. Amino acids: CASSQDSVYNEQFF.

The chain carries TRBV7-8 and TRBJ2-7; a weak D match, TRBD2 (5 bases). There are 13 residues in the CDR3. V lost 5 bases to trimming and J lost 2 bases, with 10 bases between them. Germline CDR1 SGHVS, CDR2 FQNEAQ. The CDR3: CASSQGLTYEQYF. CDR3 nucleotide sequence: TGTGCCAGCAGCCAAGGACTGACCTACGAGCAGTACTTC.

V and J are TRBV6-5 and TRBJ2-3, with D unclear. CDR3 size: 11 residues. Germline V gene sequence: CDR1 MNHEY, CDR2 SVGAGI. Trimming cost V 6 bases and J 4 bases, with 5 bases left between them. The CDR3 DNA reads TGTGCCAGCAGGGCTTCAGATACGCAGTATTTT. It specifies CASRASDTQYF.

In nucleotides, the CDR3 is TGCAGTGCTAGTTGGGGGACCGCAATGGGGCAGTTCTTC. Its protein is CSASWGTAMGQFF. The gene calls are TRBV20-1 and TRBJ2-1; possibly TRBD1 or TRBD2 for D (5 bases each). There are 13 residues in the CDR3. Germline loops: CDR1 DFQATT, CDR2 SNEGSKA (reference sequence). Trimming took off 3 bases at V and 12 bases at J, with 18 bases between the two ends.

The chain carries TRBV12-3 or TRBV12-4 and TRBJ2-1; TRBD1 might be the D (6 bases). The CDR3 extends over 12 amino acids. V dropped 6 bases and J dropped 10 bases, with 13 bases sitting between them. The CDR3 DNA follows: TGTGCCAGCAGCCCGGGACAACGGGAGCAGTTCTTC. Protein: CASSPGQREQFF.

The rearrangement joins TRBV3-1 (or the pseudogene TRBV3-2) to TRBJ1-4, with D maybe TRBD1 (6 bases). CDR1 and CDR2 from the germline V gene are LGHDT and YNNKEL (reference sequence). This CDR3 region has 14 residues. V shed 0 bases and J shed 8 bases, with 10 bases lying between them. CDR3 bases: TGTGCCAGCAGCCAAGATTGGGGACACGAAAAACTGTTTTTT. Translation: CASSQDWGHEKLFF.

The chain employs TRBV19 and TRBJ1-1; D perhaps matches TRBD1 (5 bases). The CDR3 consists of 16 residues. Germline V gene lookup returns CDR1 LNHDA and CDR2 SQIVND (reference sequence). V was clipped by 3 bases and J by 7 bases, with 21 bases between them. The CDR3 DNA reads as TGTGCCAGTAGTATTTTATCCGGGACCCCGGGCGATGAAGCTTTCTTT. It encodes CASSILSGTPGDEAFF.

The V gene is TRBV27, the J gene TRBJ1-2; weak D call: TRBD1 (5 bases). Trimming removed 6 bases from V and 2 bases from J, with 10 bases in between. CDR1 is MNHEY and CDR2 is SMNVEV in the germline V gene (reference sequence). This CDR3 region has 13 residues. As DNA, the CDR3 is TGTGCCAGCAGGGGACGGACCAACTATGGCTACACCTTC. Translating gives CASRGRTNYGYTF.

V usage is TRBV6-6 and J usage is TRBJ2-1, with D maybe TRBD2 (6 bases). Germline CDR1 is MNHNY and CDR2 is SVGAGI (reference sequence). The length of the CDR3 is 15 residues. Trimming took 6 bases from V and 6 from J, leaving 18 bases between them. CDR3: CASSPRLDSGNEQFF. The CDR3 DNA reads TGTGCCAGCAGCCCCCGACTAGATTCAGGCAATGAGCAGTTCTTC.

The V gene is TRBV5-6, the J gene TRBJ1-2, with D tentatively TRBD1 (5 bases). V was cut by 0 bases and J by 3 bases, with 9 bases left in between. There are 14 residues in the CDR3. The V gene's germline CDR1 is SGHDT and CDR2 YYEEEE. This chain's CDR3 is CASSLVTGDYGYTF. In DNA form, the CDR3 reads TGTGCCAGCAGCTTGGTCACAGGCGACTATGGCTACACCTTC.